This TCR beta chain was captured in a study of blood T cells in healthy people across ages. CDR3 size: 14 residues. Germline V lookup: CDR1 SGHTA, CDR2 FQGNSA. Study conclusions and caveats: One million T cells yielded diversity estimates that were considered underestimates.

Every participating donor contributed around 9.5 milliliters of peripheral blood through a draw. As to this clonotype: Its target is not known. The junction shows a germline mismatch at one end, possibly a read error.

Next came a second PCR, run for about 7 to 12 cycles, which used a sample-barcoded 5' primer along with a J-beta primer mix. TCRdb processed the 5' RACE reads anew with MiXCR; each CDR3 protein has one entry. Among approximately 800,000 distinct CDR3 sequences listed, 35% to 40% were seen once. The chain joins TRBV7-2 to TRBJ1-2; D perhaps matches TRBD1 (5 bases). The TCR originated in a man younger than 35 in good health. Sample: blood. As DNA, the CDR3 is TGTGCCAGCAGCGTAGCGGGACCGCCTGGGGGCTACACCTTC. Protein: CASSVAGPPGGYTF. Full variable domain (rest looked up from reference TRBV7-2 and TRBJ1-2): GAGVSQSPSNKVTEKGKDVELRCDPISGHTALYWYRQSLGQGLEFLIYFQGNSAPDKSGLPSDRFSAERTGGSVSTLTIQRTQQEDSAVYLCASSVAGPPGGYTFGSGTRLTVV.